The 12 T cell receptor beta chains presented below share a single source sample, sequenced in a study of Ad26.COV2.S vaccination and SARS-CoV-2 variants (dated by TCRdb to 2020 to 2022). The treatment or condition label of this sample denotes: some 19 received Ad26.COV2.S at low or high dose, single or two shots; several received placebo; per-sample allocation not given. For vaccine and placebo recipients, the sequenced repertoires came from samples collected on day 63 after the first injection. Library preparation used the immunoSEQ multiplex PCR assay. TCRdb provides this immuneACCESS table in a form limited to in-frame rearrangements. Some clones are lacking; in checked studies, under half of them reflect an unresolved V gene, and why the rest are absent is not known. This sample comprises about half a million clones, about 88% of them detected only once. Jointly, the top ten make up around 1.6% of the sample.

The input for sequencing was peripheral blood, taken in a trial of Ad26.COV2.S vaccine versus placebo. The receptors were gathered from a person between 18 and 65 years old who received the Ad26.COV2.S COVID-19 vaccine or a placebo.

The CDR3 protein is CASSPPAGFRQPQHF. The CDR3 DNA sequence: TGTGCCAGTAGTCCCCCGGCGGGGTTCCGTCAGCCCCAGCATTTT. This sequence joins TRBV19 and TRBJ1-5; D unclear. Trimming pared 5 bases from V and 6 bases from J, leaving 17 bases between. The CDR3 runs to 15 residues. CDR1 and CDR2 from the germline V gene are LNHDA and SQIVND (reference sequence).

This chain joins TRBV6-6 and TRBJ2-1; TRBD2 is a possible D gene (6 bases). CDR3 length equals 14 residues. Between the trimmed V and J ends, which lost 7 bases and 7 bases, there was a span of 17 bases. CDR1 and CDR2 (germline): MNHNY, SVGAGI (reference sequence). CDR3 bases: TGTGCCAGCAACCGGGACTCAGCGAGGAATGAGCAGTTCTTC. Translation gives CASNRDSARNEQFF.

This clone was recorded only once. The chain's CDR3 is CASSDSTHTEAFF. As DNA, the CDR3 is TGTGCCAGCAGTGATTCTACCCACACTGAAGCTTTCTTT. V and J are TRBV2 and TRBJ1-1; D call uncertain. V was cut by 3 bases and J by 3 bases, with 8 bases left in between. The V gene's germline CDR1 is SNHLY and CDR2 FYNNEI. The CDR3 sequence is 13 residues long.

This chain uses TRBV7-3 with TRBJ2-2; D is ambiguous. V was cut by 1 base and J by 4 bases, with 10 bases left in between. This CDR3 has 15 residues. Germline values: CDR1 SGHTA, CDR2 FQGTGA. The CDR3 DNA is TGTGCCAGCAGCTTAAACCCCCTAGGCACCGGGGAGCTGTTTTTT. It translates to CASSLNPLGTGELFF.

This chain uses TRBV20-1 with TRBJ2-7; D is possibly TRBD2 (6 bases). V lost 5 bases and J 6 bases, leaving 11 bases between the germline ends. Per the germline V gene, CDR1 is DFQATT and CDR2 is SNEGSKA (reference sequence). CDR3 size: 11 residues. The chain's CDR3 is CSASPRGEQYF. CDR3 coding DNA: TGCAGTGCTTCCCCGCGGGGCGAGCAGTACTTC.

This clone was seen a handful of times. The chain uses TRBV28 and TRBJ1-4; unclear D gene. This CDR3 has 13 amino acids. Germline lookup yields CDR1 MDHEN and CDR2 SYDVKM. V gave up 5 bases and J gave up 8 bases, with 12 bases separating them. This chain's CDR3 is CASSRMDPEKLFF. Here the CDR3 DNA reads TGTGCCAGCAGTAGAATGGACCCGGAAAAACTGTTTTTT.

This chain joins TRBV12-3 or TRBV12-4 and TRBJ1-1, with TRBD1 matching 9 bases. The J segment lost 7 bases and the V segment lost 6 bases, leaving 3 bases of the junction unmatched. CDR3 length: 12 residues. This chain's CDR3 is CASRYRGREAFF. For the CDR3, the DNA is TGTGCCAGCAGGTACAGGGGGCGTGAAGCTTTCTTT.

This clone was recorded only once. The chain combines TRBV3-1 (or the pseudogene TRBV3-2) with TRBJ1-1; no definite D call. CDR1 is LGHDT, CDR2 YNNKEL, per germline (reference sequence). This CDR3 has 14 residues. Trimming stripped 1 base from V and 0 bases from J, with 6 bases between. CDR3 amino acids: CASSQGNMNTEAFF. CDR3 bases: TGTGCCAGCAGCCAAGGTAATATGAACACTGAAGCTTTCTTT.

V and J are TRBV5-6 and TRBJ2-5, with D perhaps being TRBD1 or TRBD2 (5 bases each). Germline V lookup: CDR1 SGHDT, CDR2 YYEEEE. Between the trimmed V and J ends, which lost 4 bases and 4 bases, there was a span of 14 bases. The CDR3 totals 14 residues. The CDR3 nucleotides read TGTGCCAGCAGCCGCCCAGGGACGGGAGAGACCCAGTACTTC. It specifies CASSRPGTGETQYF.

The table lists this clone with a count of one. V is TRBV7-2 and J is TRBJ1-4; tentatively, D is TRBD1 (5 bases). V lost 1 base and J 2 bases, leaving 17 bases between the germline ends. CDR1 is SGHTA and CDR2 is FQGNSA in the germline V gene. The CDR3 contains 18 residues. CDR3 sequence (DNA): TGTGCCAGCAGCTTAGTTGGGGGAAAGGGGTGGACTAATGAAAAACTGTTTTTT. It translates to CASSLVGGKGWTNEKLFF.

The chain is built from TRBV10-3 and TRBJ1-6; D is possibly TRBD1 (6 bases). Trimming shortened V by 6 bases and J by 9 bases, and 12 bases separated the two germline ends. This CDR3 is built from 13 residues. Germline V CDR1 and CDR2: ENHRY, SYGVKD. CDR3 region: CAIRTTGLSPLHF. The CDR3 coding sequence is TGTGCCATCAGGACTACAGGGCTTTCACCCCTCCACTTT.

This chain links TRBV3-1 (or the pseudogene TRBV3-2) with TRBJ2-5; the D call may be TRBD1 or TRBD2 (5 bases each). The germline V gene has CDR1 LGHDT and CDR2 YNNKEL (reference sequence). The CDR3 covers 16 residues. V lost 0 bases, J lost 5 bases, and 16 bases lay in between. The CDR3 DNA is TGTGCCAGCAGCCAAGAAGGAGCGGAAGGGGTGGAGACCCAGTACTTC. It yields the protein CASSQEGAEGVETQYF.